Listed below are T cell receptor beta chains from one sample, sequenced in a study of blood T cell repertoires in COVID-19. Generated by immunoSEQ multiplex PCR, the TCRdb table keeps only in-frame clones and is missing some. The sample yields 210,000 or so clones, about 90% seen once. Material: peripheral blood. All receptors come from a man aged 25 to 40 with acute or convalescent COVID-19. Each CDR3 is given with its conserved first and last residue. The D gene is left open where the match is weak. Clone size appears in some rows only: once, few, many, or a class for an expanded clone.

TRBJ2-3	NA	TRBV20-1	NA	TGCAGTGCTAGAGATTACGCTAGGCAGTATTTT	CSARDYARQYF
TRBJ2-1	TRBD2	TRBV29-1	NA	TGCAGCGCCTCCCTAGCGGGAAGACACAATGAGCAGTTCTTC	CSASLAGRHNEQFF
TRBJ1-3	NA	TRBV14	NA	TGTGCCAGCAGCCAAGTGACAGGAGCGAAGGGGACCATATATTTT	CASSQVTGAKGTIYF
TRBJ1-3	TRBD1	TRBV5-5	NA	TGTGCCAGCAGTCTGAACACACAGGGGGCGAAAGGAAACACCATATATTTT	CASSLNTQGAKGNTIYF
TRBJ1-1	NA	TRBV5-1	once	TGCGCCAGCAGCTCTACAGGGACTGAAGCTTTCTTT	CASSSTGTEAFF
TRBJ2-1	TRBD2	TRBV28	once	TGTGCCAGCAGTTTCTGGCGGGAGGGAGGCAATGAGCAGTTCTTC	CASSFWREGGNEQFF
TRBJ1-3	TRBD1	TRBV6-5	NA	TGTGCCAGCAACGCAGGGGGCCCTGGAAACACCATATATTTT	CASNAGGPGNTIYF
TRBJ2-3	NA	TRBV18	NA	TGTGCCAGCTCACCACCGGGCCACAGCACAGATACGCAGTATTTT	CASSPPGHSTDTQYF
TRBJ2-3	TRBD2	TRBV2	NA	TGTGCCAGCCCAAGGAGGGTCGCTAGCGGGAGCACAGATACGCAGTATTTT	CASPRRVASGSTDTQYF
TRBJ1-1	NA	TRBV5-4	NA	TGTGCCAGCAGCTCCGACAGTTTTAACACTGAAGCTTTCTTT	CASSSDSFNTEAFF
TRBJ2-7	NA	TRBV18	NA	TGTGCCAGCTCACCACCGGTAGGAGCCTACGAGCAGTACTTC	CASSPPVGAYEQYF
TRBJ2-3	NA	TRBV7-3	NA	TGTGCCACCCCTCCAGGAGGACTCTGCACAGATACGCAGTATTTT	CATPPGGLCTDTQYF
TRBJ2-2	TRBD1	TRBV29-1	once	TGCGGAGGGGGGGACAGGGTGAACACCGGGGAGCTGTTTTTT	CGGGDRVNTGELFF
TRBJ2-1	NA	TRBV5-1	NA	TGCGCCAGCAGCTTGGTATCCCTAGCTGCTAATGAGCAGTTCTTC	CASSLVSLAANEQFF
TRBJ1-2	NA	TRBV7-9	NA	TGTGCCAGCAGCTTAACATCGACAGGCACTGGCTACACCTTC	CASSLTSTGTGYTF